Reported below is one TCR beta chain. What it binds is unknown. Sequencing was performed with immunoSEQ multiplex PCR; in TCRdb, only in-frame clones are kept and a portion is missing. The top ten clones hold roughly 5.1% of a sample with 120,000 to 150,000 clones, about 82% of them seen once. The CDR3 length is 13 residues. Per the germline V gene, CDR1 is LGHDT and CDR2 is YNNKEL (reference sequence). Deletions cut 5 bases from V and 5 bases from J, with 13 bases between. Second-dose timings of about 4 or about 12 weeks were pooled. This sample is drawn from a study of T cell responses to AZD1222 COVID-19 vaccine. Study conclusions and caveats: Spike-specific TCR breadth rose after two AZD1222 doses, and depth rose as well. Seropositive status at baseline applied to only 5 or 6 AZD1222 recipients. Nearly half of spike-specific TCRs reportedly target unmutated variant regions.

The V and J genes are TRBV3-1 (or the pseudogene TRBV3-2) and TRBJ2-7; possibly TRBD1 or TRBD2 for D (5 bases each). The material was peripheral blood, obtained 28 days after the second AZD1222 dose. The sequence came from an adult who received the AZD1222 COVID-19 vaccine. CDR3 residues: CASSYLEGNEQYF. CDR3 bases: TGTGCCAGCAGCTACCTTGAGGGGAACGAGCAGTACTTC.